This is a list of T cell receptor beta chains from one sample in a study of OX40 agonist ivuxolimab in advanced cancers. Using immunoSEQ multiplex PCR, the repertoire was profiled, and TCRdb retains in-frame clones only, with some absent. The sample consists of about 83,000 clones, around 80% of them appearing once. The sequences come from CD4+ or CD8+ T cells sorted from blood, collected in a trial of the OX40 agonist ivuxolimab. These receptor sequences come from an adult with an advanced solid tumor such as melanoma, head and neck, liver or kidney cancer. Each CDR3 is given with its conserved first and last residue. The D gene is left open where the match is weak. Where a row states a size, it is once, few, many or the class of an expanded clone; other rows omit it.

d_gene: .
v_gene: TRBV6-1
j_gene: TRBJ1-4
abundance: .
CDR3aa: CARSPWRAGDEKLFF
CDR3nt: TGTGCCCGAAGTCCCTGGAGGGCAGGGGATGAAAAACTGTTTTTT

d_gene: .
v_gene: TRBV29-1
j_gene: TRBJ2-7
abundance: once
CDR3aa: CSVATGDEQYF
CDR3nt: TGCAGCGTGGCTACCGGGGACGAGCAGTACTTC

d_gene: .
v_gene: TRBV23-1
j_gene: TRBJ2-5
abundance: .
CDR3aa: CASSRETQYF
CDR3nt: TGCGCCAGCAGTCGGGAGACCCAGTACTTC

d_gene: .
v_gene: TRBV7-8
j_gene: TRBJ2-1
abundance: .
CDR3aa: CASSLGHRNEQFF
CDR3nt: TGTGCCAGCAGCTTAGGACACCGCAATGAGCAGTTCTTC

d_gene: TRBD1
v_gene: TRBV9
j_gene: TRBJ1-2
abundance: .
CDR3aa: CASSPRTGLNYGYTF
CDR3nt: TGTGCCAGCAGCCCCAGGACAGGGCTGAACTATGGCTACACCTTC

d_gene: TRBD2
v_gene: TRBV7-2
j_gene: TRBJ2-5
abundance: .
CDR3aa: CASSLPGGAETQYF
CDR3nt: TGTGCCAGCAGCTTACCGGGGGGGGCAGAGACCCAGTACTTC

d_gene: .
v_gene: TRBV5-1
j_gene: TRBJ1-1
abundance: .
CDR3aa: CASSLQGGTEAFF
CDR3nt: TGCGCCAGCAGCCTTCAGGGTGGAACTGAAGCTTTCTTT

d_gene: TRBD1
v_gene: TRBV5-1
j_gene: TRBJ2-2
abundance: .
CDR3aa: CASSLTSGQGAPGELFF
CDR3nt: TGCGCCAGCAGCCTTACCTCCGGACAGGGGGCGCCCGGGGAGCTGTTTTTT

d_gene: TRBD2
v_gene: TRBV5-6
j_gene: TRBJ2-3
abundance: .
CDR3aa: CASSSLTSRDTQYF
CDR3nt: TGTGCCAGCAGCTCATTGACTAGCCGGGATACGCAGTATTTT

d_gene: TRBD1
v_gene: TRBV6-1
j_gene: TRBJ1-2
abundance: .
CDR3aa: CASSEAVPGQGYYGYTF
CDR3nt: TGTGCCAGCAGTGAAGCGGTCCCGGGACAGGGGTACTATGGCTACACCTTC